This TCR beta chain emerged from a study of CD8+ T cells in alopecia areata. Study background: In an open-label trial, patients got 5 to 10 mg tofacitinib twice daily. Tofacitinib treatment spanned 6 to 18 months, with 6 months off drug afterward.

As concerns this clone: Its target is unknown.

The CDR3 is 14 amino acids. V lost 3 bases and J lost 5, with 12 bases in between. Germline CDR1 SGHRS, CDR2 YFSETQ. The study's findings and limits: For lesional scalp, especially alopecia totalis/universalis, clonality was higher than in normal scalp.

Obtained from alopecia areata patients were lesional scalp punch biopsies along with peripheral blood. Extraction of RNA preceded its reverse transcription into cDNA, which served as the sequencing template. Produced via immunoSEQ multiplex PCR; TCRdb's table is partial and in-frame only. The repertoire holds over 120,000 clones, with roughly 62% as singletons. The source material was CD4+ T cells sorted from blood, sampled at week 0. The chain carries TRBV5-1 and TRBJ2-1; no clear D gene. This clonotype was sampled from a human donor with alopecia areata. The CDR3 DNA reads TGCGCCAGCAGCTCGGAAGGGCTCGACAATGAGCAGTTCTTC. Its protein product is CASSSEGLDNEQFF.